The next 11 T cell receptor beta chains were all read from a single sample in a study of cytomegalovirus exposure and HLA in healthy donors (dated 2017 in TCRdb). Library preparation used the immunoSEQ multiplex PCR assay. A mixture of 60 forward primers for TCR Vbeta segments and 13 reverse primers for TCR Jbeta segments was used in the multiplex PCR. TCRdb stores this immuneACCESS table with in-frame sequences only. Part of the clones is absent; in the studies checked, under half of the shortfall reflects unresolved V genes, and no reason is known for the rest. The sample yields about 160,000 clones; roughly 85% were counted once. About 2% of the sample belongs to the ten largest clones. Sequenced: PBMCs. The receptors were sampled from a man aged 18 to 29 in good health and CMV-seropositive.

The CDR3, as DNA: TGTGCCGGGAAAAACGGGGGAGGATACAATGAGCAGTTCTTC. It yields the protein CAGKNGGGYNEQFF. This chain connects TRBV30 to TRBJ2-1; the D gene is possibly TRBD2 (6 bases). The CDR3 sequence is 14 residues long. Trimming removed 8 bases from V and 4 bases from J, with 18 bases in between. Germline V gene data show CDR1 as GTSNPN and CDR2 as SVGIG (reference sequence).

V and J are TRBV4-3 and TRBJ1-1; perhaps TRBD1 as D (6 bases). With 2 bases removed from V and 11 bases from J, the gap between germline ends came to 15 bases. Germline V CDR1 and CDR2: LGHNA, YSLEER. CDR3 length: 13 amino acids. CDR3 in amino acids: CASSQLSGTPAFF. The CDR3 DNA sequence: TGCGCCAGCAGCCAATTATCCGGGACACCGGCTTTCTTT.

The gene calls are TRBV7-6 and TRBJ2-1, with 9 bases aligning to TRBD2. V dropped 5 bases and J dropped 8; count of bases not matched to a gene: 10. Germline CDR1 SGHVS, CDR2 FNYEAQ. The CDR3 is 15 amino acids. This CDR3 is CASSPQAGGGDEQFF. The CDR3 DNA is TGTGCCAGCAGCCCCCAAGCGGGGGGTGGCGATGAGCAGTTCTTC.

This chain uses TRBV6-1 with TRBJ2-1, with TRBD2 matching over 8 bases. The CDR3 totals 14 residues. V shed 7 bases, J shed 7 bases, and the junction held 9 bases outside the gene matches. The V gene's germline CDR1 is MNHNS and CDR2 SASEGT. The CDR3 sequence is CASIFGGGLNEQFF. The CDR3 DNA follows: TGTGCCAGCATTTTCGGGGGGGGCTTAAATGAGCAGTTCTTC.

This chain uses TRBV27 with TRBJ2-1, with D tentatively TRBD1 (5 bases). Trimming cost V 2 bases and J 7 bases, with 12 bases left between them. Germline-derived CDR1 and CDR2 are MNHEY and SMNVEV (reference sequence). The CDR3 is 14 amino acids. The CDR3: CASSLGAIGNEQFF. Written as DNA, the CDR3 is TGTGCCAGCAGTTTAGGGGCTATAGGGAATGAGCAGTTCTTC.

The J gene is TRBJ2-3, the V gene TRBV6-6, with 11 bases that match TRBD2. This CDR3 comprises 15 residues. CDR1 is MNHNY, CDR2 SVGAGI, per germline (reference sequence). J was trimmed by 1 base and V by 8 bases; bases with no gene match: 5. The CDR3 region has the DNA TGTGCCAGCCCCCCGACTAGCGGGGGCACAGATACGCAGTATTTT. This encodes CASPPTSGGTDTQYF.

This chain uses TRBV7-8 with TRBJ1-1; a possible D gene is TRBD1 (5 bases). The V and J ends lost 5 bases and 5 bases respectively, with 12 bases between them. CDR3 length: 13 amino acids. Germline V lookup: CDR1 SGHVS, CDR2 FQNEAQ. The CDR3 nucleotides read TGTGCCAGCAGCGTAGGGGCGGGGACTGAAGCTTTCTTT. It specifies CASSVGAGTEAFF. Based on the CDR3 plus reference TRBV7-8 and TRBJ1-1, the full variable domain is GAGVSQSPRYKVAKRGQDVALRCDPISGHVSLFWYQQALGQGPEFLTYFQNEAQLDKSGLPSDRFFAERPEGSVSTLKIQRTQQEDSAVYLCASSVGAGTEAFFGQGTRLTVV.

This clone was seen just once. V usage is TRBV7-8 and J usage is TRBJ2-7; D gene uncertain. The germline CDR1 and CDR2 sequences are SGHVS and FQNEAQ. V lost 3 bases to trimming and J lost 2 bases, with 8 bases between them. This CDR3 is built from 13 residues. DNA for the CDR3: TGTGCCAGCAGCTTTACCCTAGCCTACGAGCAGTACTTC. Protein sequence: CASSFTLAYEQYF.

The chain couples TRBV7-8 to TRBJ2-1; possible D gene TRBD2, 5 bases. The germline V gene has CDR1 SGHVS and CDR2 FQNEAQ. Trimming left V 1 base short and J 7 bases short, with 14 bases between. This CDR3 has 15 residues. The CDR3 sequence is CASSLGLAPLNEQFF. The CDR3 nucleotides read TGTGCCAGCAGCTTAGGGCTAGCCCCCCTTAATGAGCAGTTCTTC.

The chain joins TRBV7-9 to TRBJ1-1, with 9 bases aligning to TRBD1. The V gene end was trimmed by 8 bases and the J gene end by 4 bases; junction bases not matched to a gene: 5. The CDR3 loop spans 13 amino acids. Germline V lookup: CDR1 SEHNR, CDR2 FQNEAQ (reference sequence). The CDR3 coding sequence is TGTGCCAGCTTGGGGACAGGGTCCACTGAAGCTTTCTTT. Its translation is CASLGTGSTEAFF.

The chain recombines TRBV5-4 with TRBJ1-2; TRBD1 aligns across 8 bases. This CDR3 contains 15 residues. Germline CDR1 and CDR2: SGHNT and YYREEE (reference sequence). V was clipped by 3 bases and J by 4 bases; unmatched bases: 8. The CDR3 DNA sequence: TGTGCCAGCAGCTCGGGACAGGAGACACTCTATGGCTACACCTTC. This codes for CASSSGQETLYGYTF.